This T cell receptor beta chain comes out of a study of shared clonotypes between healthy human individuals (dated by TCRdb to between 2020 and 2021). For context, the study as a whole: The cohort included three men and a couple of women between 18 and 49 years of age. To increase sequencing depth and limit assay-specific biases, TCR repertoire library preparation and sequencing were carried out by different laboratories using diverse techniques. Leukapheresis yielded between about 0.9 and 8.9 billion PBMCs per donor. For each donor, CD4 naive and CD4 memory were each given three plates, CD8 naive was given two plates, and CD8 memory was given one plate. Blood TCR repertoires of four to six healthy adults were deeply sequenced to estimate repertoire size and the extent of clonotype sharing between individuals. Results and caveats for the whole study, not just this receptor: Rarefaction of sorted-subset datasets indicated incomplete sequencing despite the large sequencing depth. Sampling was limited to blood, and TCR repertoires in tissue likely differ from TCR repertoires in blood. Higher generation probabilities were observed for clonotypes shared by all four sorted-subset donors than for non-shared clonotypes. Pairwise subsampling led to the expectation that sequencing depth would affect the degree of clonotype sharing among donors. Larger estimated clonotype richness was generally found for naive subsets than for memory subsets. The small number of donors limited the genetic and exposure-history diversity represented. Sharing across several donors was observed for about 5% of naive CD4, around 3.5% of naive CD8, 2% to 2.5% of memory CD4, and 0.4% of memory CD8 clonotypes.

Donors were healthy HIV-negative adults with no recently reported acute infections or vaccinations. Every donor was a Caucasian adult living in Nashville, Tennessee, USA. CD8 memory samples consisted of magnetically selected CD45RO+ cells combined with CCR7-negative CD45RA+ effector memory (TemRA) cells. Blood was obtained by leukapheresis, after which PBMCs were separated by Ficoll-Histopaque density gradient centrifugation and cryopreserved in liquid nitrogen vapor phase. Purity and quantity of every magnetically sorted T cell population were checked by analytical flow cytometry. Genomic DNA was isolated from each sorted fraction and quantified by UV absorbance on a Nanodrop 2000c. Using the deep immunoSEQ assay, TCR CDR3 regions were amplified from genomic DNA by multiplex PCR. For each cell subset, the extracted genomic DNA was distributed evenly across all wells of several immunoSEQ 96-well plates, and each plate served as one replicate. For sorted subsets, each replicate PCR was loaded with 200 ng genomic DNA, equivalent to about 30,000 T cell genomes. Purified libraries were quantified with a Qubit 3.0 fluorometer, sized on a Bioanalyzer 2100, and re-quantified with the KAPA Library Quantification kit. A separate single-read 150-cycle Illumina NextSeq 550 flow cell was used to sequence each immunoSEQ 96-well plate. Regarding the original processing steps: Because the immunoSEQ output held only junctional sequences and lacked quality scores, the filtering could not match the filtering applied to full-length reads. To assign V/J genes and CDR3, sequences were annotated against IMGT germline references using PyIR, a Python wrapper for IgBLAST v1.9. Reads were removed for weak V/J assignments (E-value above 1e-6), missing CDR3, stop codons, out-of-frame junctions, or ambiguous translated residues. A V3J clonotype was defined by an identical inferred V gene, J gene, and CDR3 amino acid sequence. Percentage overlap between repertoires was calculated by dividing the number of shared unique clonotypes by the size of the smaller repertoire. Repertoire richness was assessed with RTK rarefaction, the Chao1 estimator, and Recon v2.1 estimates of unobserved clonotypes. Generation probabilities were computed with OLGA for all TCRbeta clonotypes obtained by the gDNA method from a handful of donors. In TCRdb, the immuneACCESS table is reduced to in-frame sequences with V and J assigned. These tables do not hold every clone; where another copy was compared, an unresolved V gene accounts for under half, and the others remain unexplained. V and J calls and clone size are copied from that table; D and trimming were computed from the DNA. This sample holds under 350,000 clones; 87% were observed only once. The ten largest clones add up to roughly 17% of the sample.

Turning to this clone: The target of this receptor is not known. Within one base of it there is no much larger clone, and no base qualities were kept.

Sequencing was performed on memory CD8+ T cells sorted from blood. This specimen's cell subset or site label, per the study, means: CD45RO+ cells pooled with CCR7-negative TemRA cells. The sequence was obtained from a young man in good health.

Read as DNA, the sequence is TGTGCCAGCAGCTCTTTGACAGGGCCACACATCTACGAGCAGTACTTC. Translated, this gives CASSSLTGPHIYEQYF. The chain was built from TRBV7-9 and TRBJ2-7; a stretch of 7 junction bases matches TRBD1. V is cut back by 4 bases and J by 3 bases, with 12 bases in the junction unmatched. The CDR3 contains 16 residues, cysteine and phenylalanine counted. The only DNA kept is the CDR3, 48 bases in frame from the first base. The germline V gene (reference sequence) provides CDR1 SEHNR and CDR2 FQNEAQ.